What follows is one T cell receptor beta chain and its context. Its antigen is as yet unknown. This specimen belongs to a study of beta chain features in type 1 diabetes. Study-level points and caveats: No resolution was reached here on whether HLA type influences TCRB rearrangement. The naive, central memory and Treg TCRB repertoires showed an apparent similarity that was greater among patients than among healthy donors. Patients with Type 1 diabetes showed moderately but significantly shorter TCRB CDR3s in all four CD4+ subsets.

Expressed TCRB transcripts were sequenced, since all the RNA that had been isolated was reverse transcribed. Here immunoSEQ multiplex PCR was the method, and the copy in TCRdb shows in-frame clones only, minus some. The top ten hold approximately 0.042% of the sample, which has about 710,000 clones, around an eighth seen once. The germline V and J ends were trimmed by 0 bases and 4 bases, with 8 bases remaining between them. The CDR3 loop spans 14 amino acids. The germline CDR1 and CDR2 sequences are SGDLS and YYNGEE. This receptor was identified in a man aged 18 to 30 with type 1 diabetes. This rearrangement joins TRBV9 to TRBJ2-1, with no clear D. Sequenced: naive CD4+ T cells from blood. The CDR3 reads CASSVDQIYNEQFF. The CDR3 coding sequence is TGTGCCAGCAGCGTAGATCAGATTTACAATGAGCAGTTCTTC.